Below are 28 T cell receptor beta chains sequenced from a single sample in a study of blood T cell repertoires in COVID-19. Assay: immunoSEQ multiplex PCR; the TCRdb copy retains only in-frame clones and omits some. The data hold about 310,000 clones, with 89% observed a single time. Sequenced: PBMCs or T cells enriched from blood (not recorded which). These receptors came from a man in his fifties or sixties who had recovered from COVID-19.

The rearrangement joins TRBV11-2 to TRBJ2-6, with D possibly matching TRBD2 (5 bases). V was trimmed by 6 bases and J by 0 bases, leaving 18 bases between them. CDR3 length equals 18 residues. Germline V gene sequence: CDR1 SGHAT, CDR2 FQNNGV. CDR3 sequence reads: CASSSRIGRDSGANVLTF. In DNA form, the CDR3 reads TGTGCCAGCAGTTCCCGCATCGGACGGGACTCTGGGGCCAACGTCCTGACTTTC.

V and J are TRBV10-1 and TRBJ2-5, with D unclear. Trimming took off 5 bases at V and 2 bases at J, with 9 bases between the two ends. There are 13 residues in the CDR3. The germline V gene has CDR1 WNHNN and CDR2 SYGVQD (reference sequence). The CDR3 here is CASSPRIQETQYF. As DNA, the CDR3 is TGCGCCAGCAGTCCGCGTATACAAGAGACCCAGTACTTC.

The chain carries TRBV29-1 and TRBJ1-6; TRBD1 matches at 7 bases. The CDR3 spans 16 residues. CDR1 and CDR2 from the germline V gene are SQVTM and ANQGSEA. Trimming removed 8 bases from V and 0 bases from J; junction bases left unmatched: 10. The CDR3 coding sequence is TGCAGCCCAAGAAGACAGGGCAGCTCCTATAATTCACCCCTCCACTTT. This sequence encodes CSPRRQGSSYNSPLHF. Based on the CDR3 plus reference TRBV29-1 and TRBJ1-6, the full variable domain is SAVISQKPSRDICQRGTSLTIQCQVDSQVTMMFWYRQQPGQSLTLIATANQGSEATYESGFVIDKFPISRPNLTFSTLTVSNMSPEDSSIYLCSPRRQGSSYNSPLHFGNGTRLTVT.

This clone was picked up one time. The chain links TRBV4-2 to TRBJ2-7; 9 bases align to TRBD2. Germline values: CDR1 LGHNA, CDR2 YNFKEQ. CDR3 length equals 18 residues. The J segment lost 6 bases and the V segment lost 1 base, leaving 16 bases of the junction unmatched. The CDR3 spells CASSQVRGSGGPVGEQYF. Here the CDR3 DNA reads TGTGCCAGCAGCCAAGTCCGGGGTAGCGGGGGCCCCGTTGGCGAGCAGTACTTC.

Here the CDR3 DNA reads TGCGCCAGCAGAAGGGTGGCTAGCGGGATTTATGAGACCCAGTACTTC. Translated: CASRRVASGIYETQYF. This sequence joins TRBV5-1 and TRBJ2-5, with 9 bases that match TRBD2. The CDR3 runs 16 residues. V shed 5 bases, J shed 5 bases, and the junction held 13 bases outside the gene matches. Germline loops: CDR1 SGHRS, CDR2 YFSETQ. The complete variable domain, with remaining parts taken from reference TRBV5-1 and TRBJ2-5, reads KAGVTQTPRYLIKTRGQQVTLSCSPISGHRSVSWYQQTPGQGLQFLFEYFSETQRNKGNFPGRFSGRQFSNSRSEMNVSTLELGDSALYLCASRRVASGIYETQYFGPGTRLLVL.

The CDR3: CASSQGQGPNYGYTF. In nucleotides, the CDR3 is TGCGCCAGCAGCCAAGGACAGGGACCTAACTATGGCTACACCTTC. The V gene is TRBV4-3, the J gene TRBJ1-2; 7 bases agree with TRBD1. The CDR3 sequence is 15 residues long. CDR1 is LGHNA and CDR2 is YSLEER in the germline V gene. Trimming cost V 1 base and J 0 bases; bases outside gene matches: 2.

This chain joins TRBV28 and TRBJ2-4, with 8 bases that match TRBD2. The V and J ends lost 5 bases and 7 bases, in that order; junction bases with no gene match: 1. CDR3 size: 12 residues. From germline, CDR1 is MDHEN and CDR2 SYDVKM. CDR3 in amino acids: CASSRGGNIQYF. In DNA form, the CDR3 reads TGTGCCAGCAGTCGGGGGGGGAACATTCAGTACTTC.

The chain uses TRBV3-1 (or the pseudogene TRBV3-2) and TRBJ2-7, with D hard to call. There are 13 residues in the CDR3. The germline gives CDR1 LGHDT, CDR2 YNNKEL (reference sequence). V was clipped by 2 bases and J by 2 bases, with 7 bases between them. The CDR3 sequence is CASSQLEAYEQYF. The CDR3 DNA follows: TGTGCCAGCAGCCAACTAGAAGCCTACGAGCAGTACTTC.

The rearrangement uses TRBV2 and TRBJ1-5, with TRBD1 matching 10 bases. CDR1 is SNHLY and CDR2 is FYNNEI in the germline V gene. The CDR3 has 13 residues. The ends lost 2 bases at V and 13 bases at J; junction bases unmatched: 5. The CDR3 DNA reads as TGTGCCAGCAGTGAATATGGGACAGGGGAACAGCATTTT. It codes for CASSEYGTGEQHF.

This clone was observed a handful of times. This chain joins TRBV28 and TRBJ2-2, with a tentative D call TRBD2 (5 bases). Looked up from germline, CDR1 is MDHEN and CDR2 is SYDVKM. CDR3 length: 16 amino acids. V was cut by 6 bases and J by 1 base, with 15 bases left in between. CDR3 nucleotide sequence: TGTGCCAGCAGGCCGGGGAGCGGAGAGAACACCGGGGAGCTGTTTTTT. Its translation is CASRPGSGENTGELFF.

CDR3 sequence: CASSQAGEPGQGHYGYTF. The CDR3 region has the DNA TGTGCCAGCAGCCAAGCGGGAGAGCCGGGACAGGGTCACTATGGCTACACCTTC. The chain is built from TRBV3-1 (or the pseudogene TRBV3-2) and TRBJ1-2, with 9 bases that match TRBD1. The CDR3 is 18 amino acids. Per the germline V gene, CDR1 is LGHDT and CDR2 is YNNKEL (reference sequence). With V trimmed by 1 base and J by 3 bases, 12 bases remained unmatched.

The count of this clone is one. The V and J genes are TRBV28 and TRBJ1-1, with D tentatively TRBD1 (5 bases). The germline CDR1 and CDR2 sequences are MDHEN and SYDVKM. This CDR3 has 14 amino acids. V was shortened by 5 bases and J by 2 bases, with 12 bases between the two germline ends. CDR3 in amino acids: CASSQQVLNTEAFF. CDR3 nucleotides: TGTGCCAGCAGTCAACAGGTACTCAACACTGAAGCTTTCTTT.

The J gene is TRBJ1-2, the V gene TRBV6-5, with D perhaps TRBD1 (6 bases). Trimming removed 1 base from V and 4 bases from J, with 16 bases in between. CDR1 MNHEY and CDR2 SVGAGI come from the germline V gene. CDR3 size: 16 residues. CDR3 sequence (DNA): TGTGCCAGCAGTTACTGGGGCGACAGGCCCGGCTATGGCTACACCTTC. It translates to CASSYWGDRPGYGYTF.

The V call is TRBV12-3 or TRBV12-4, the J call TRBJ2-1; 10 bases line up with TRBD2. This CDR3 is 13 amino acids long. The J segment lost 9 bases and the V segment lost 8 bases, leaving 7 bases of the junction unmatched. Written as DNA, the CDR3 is TGTGCCAGCCGGGAGCTAGCGGGAGTTGAGCAGTTCTTC. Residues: CASRELAGVEQFF.

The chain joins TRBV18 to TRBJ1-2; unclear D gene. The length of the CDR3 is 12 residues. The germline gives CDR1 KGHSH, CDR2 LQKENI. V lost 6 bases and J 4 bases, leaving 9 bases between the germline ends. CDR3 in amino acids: CASSSSLYGYTF. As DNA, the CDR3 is TGTGCCAGCTCCTCGTCCCTCTATGGCTACACCTTC.

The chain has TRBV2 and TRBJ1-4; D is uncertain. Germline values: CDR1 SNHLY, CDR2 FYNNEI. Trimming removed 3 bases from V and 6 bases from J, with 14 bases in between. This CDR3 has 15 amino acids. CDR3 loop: CASSERRVGDEKLFF. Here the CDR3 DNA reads TGTGCCAGCAGTGAGCGGAGGGTAGGCGATGAAAAACTGTTTTTT. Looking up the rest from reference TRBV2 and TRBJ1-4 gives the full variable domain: EPEVTQTPSHQVTQMGQEVILRCVPISNHLYFYWYRQILGQKVEFLVSFYNNEISEKSEIFDDQFSVERPDGSNFTLKIRSTKLEDSAMYFCASSERRVGDEKLFFGSGTQLSVL.

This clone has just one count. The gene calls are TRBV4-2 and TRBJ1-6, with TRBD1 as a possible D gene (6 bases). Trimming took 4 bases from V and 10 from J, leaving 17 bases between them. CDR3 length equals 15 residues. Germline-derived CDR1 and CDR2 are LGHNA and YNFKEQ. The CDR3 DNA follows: TGTGCCAGCAGCCTAGAACAGGGAAAGGGATCACCCCTCCACTTT. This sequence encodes CASSLEQGKGSPLHF.

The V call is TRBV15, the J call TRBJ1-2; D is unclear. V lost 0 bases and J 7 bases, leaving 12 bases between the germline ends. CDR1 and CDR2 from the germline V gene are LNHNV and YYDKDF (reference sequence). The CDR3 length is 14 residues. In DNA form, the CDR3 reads TGTGCCACCAGCAGAGATTGGACTACTGGTGGCTACACCTTC. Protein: CATSRDWTTGGYTF.

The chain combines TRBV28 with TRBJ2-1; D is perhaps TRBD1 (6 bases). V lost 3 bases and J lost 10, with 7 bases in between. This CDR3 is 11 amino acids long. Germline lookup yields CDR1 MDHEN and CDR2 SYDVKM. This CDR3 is CASSFRGEQFF. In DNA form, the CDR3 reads TGTGCCAGCAGTTTCAGGGGAGAGCAGTTCTTC.

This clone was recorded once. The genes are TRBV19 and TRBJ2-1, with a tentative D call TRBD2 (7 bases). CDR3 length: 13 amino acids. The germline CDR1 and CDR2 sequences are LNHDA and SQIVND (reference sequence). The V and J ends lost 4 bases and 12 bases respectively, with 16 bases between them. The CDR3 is CASSSLGASGQFF. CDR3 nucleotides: TGTGCCAGTAGTAGCTTGGGGGCTAGCGGGCAGTTCTTC. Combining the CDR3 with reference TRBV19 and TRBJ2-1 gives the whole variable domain DGGITQSPKYLFRKEGQNVTLSCEQNLNHDAMYWYRQDPGQGLRLIYYSQIVNDFQKGDIAEGYSVSREKKESFPLTVTSAQKNPTAFYLCASSSLGASGQFFGPGTRLTVL.

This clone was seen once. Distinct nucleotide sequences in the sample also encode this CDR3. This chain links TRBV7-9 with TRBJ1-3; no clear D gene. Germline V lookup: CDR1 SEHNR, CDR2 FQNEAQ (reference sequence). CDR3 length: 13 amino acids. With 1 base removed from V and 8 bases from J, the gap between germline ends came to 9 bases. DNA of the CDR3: TGTGCCAGCAGCTTAGTGCTCGGGGACACCATATATTTT. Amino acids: CASSLVLGDTIYF.

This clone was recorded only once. In DNA form, the CDR3 reads TGTGCCAGCAGCTTGGACGACAGGGTTCGTGGCTACACCTTC. Protein product: CASSLDDRVRGYTF. This chain links TRBV5-5 with TRBJ1-2; 7 positions match TRBD1. Germline lookup yields CDR1 SGHKS and CDR2 YYEKEE (reference sequence). J was trimmed by 7 bases and V by 0 bases; bases with no gene match: 6. The CDR3 contains 14 residues.

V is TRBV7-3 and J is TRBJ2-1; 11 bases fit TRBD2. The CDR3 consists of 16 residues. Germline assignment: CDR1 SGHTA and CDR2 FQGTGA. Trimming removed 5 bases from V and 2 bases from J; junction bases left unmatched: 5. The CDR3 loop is CASSPLAGGAYNEQFF. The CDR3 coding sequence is TGTGCCAGCAGCCCGCTAGCGGGAGGCGCCTACAATGAGCAGTTCTTC.

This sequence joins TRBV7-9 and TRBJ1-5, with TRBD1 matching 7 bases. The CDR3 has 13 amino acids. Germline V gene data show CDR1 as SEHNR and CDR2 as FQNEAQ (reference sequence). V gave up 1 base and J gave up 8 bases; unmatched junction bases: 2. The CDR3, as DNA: TGTGCCAGCAGCTTAGAACAGGGGAAGCCCCAGCATTTT. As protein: CASSLEQGKPQHF.

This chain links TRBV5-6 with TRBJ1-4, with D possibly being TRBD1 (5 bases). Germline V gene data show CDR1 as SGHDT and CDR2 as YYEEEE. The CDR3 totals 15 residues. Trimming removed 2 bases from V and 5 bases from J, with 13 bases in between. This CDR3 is CASSFWPGVNEKLFF. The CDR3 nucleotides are TGTGCCAGCAGCTTTTGGCCGGGGGTGAATGAAAAACTGTTTTTT.

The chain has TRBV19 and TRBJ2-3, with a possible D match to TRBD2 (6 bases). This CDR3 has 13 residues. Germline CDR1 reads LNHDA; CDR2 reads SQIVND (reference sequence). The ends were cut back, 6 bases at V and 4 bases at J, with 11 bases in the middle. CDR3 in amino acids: CASSGSFADTQYF. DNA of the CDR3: TGTGCCAGTAGCGGGAGTTTTGCAGATACGCAGTATTTT.

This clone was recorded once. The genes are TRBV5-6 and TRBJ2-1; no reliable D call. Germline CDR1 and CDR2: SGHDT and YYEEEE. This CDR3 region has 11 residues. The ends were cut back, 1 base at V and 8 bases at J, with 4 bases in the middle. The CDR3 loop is CASSLRDEQFF. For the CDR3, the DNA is TGTGCCAGCAGCTTGCGGGATGAGCAGTTCTTC. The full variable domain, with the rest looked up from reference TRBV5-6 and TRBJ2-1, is DAGVTQSPTHLIKTRGQQVTLRCSPKSGHDTVSWYQQALGQGPQFIFQYYEEEERQRGNFPDRFSGHQFPNYSSELNVNALLLGDSALYLCASSLRDEQFFGPGTRLTVL.

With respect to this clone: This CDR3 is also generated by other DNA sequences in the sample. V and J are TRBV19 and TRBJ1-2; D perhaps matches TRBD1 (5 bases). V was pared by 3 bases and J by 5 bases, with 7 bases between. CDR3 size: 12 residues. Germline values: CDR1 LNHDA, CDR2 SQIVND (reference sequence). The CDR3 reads CASSIDSYGYTF. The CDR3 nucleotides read TGTGCCAGTAGTATCGACAGTTATGGCTACACCTTC.